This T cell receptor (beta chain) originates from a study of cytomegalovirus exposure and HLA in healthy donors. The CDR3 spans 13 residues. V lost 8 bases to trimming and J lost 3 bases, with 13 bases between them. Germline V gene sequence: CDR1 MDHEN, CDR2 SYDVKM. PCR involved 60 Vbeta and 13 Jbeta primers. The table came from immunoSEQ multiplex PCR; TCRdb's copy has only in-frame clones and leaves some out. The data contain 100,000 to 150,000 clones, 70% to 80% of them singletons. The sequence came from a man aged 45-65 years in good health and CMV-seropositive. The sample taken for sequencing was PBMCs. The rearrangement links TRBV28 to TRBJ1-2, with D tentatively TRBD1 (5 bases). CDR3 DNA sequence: TGTGCCAGCGGCAACGGGGGATACTATGGCTACACCTTC. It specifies CASGNGGYYGYTF.